The 24 T cell receptor beta chains given below trace back to one sample, sequenced in a study of T-cell reconstitution after alpha-beta-depleted transplantation in children. This sample's TCRbeta library carried unique molecular identifier barcodes. In TCRdb, the PCR reads were re-called with MiXCR into one record per CDR3 protein. The sample lists fewer than 400,000 distinct CDR3 sequences; around 21% were seen once. The material was PBMCs from the stem cell graft donor, obtained from the stem cell graft. These receptor sequences come from a human donor who donated a stem cell graft to a child with acute myeloid leukemia.

This clonotype was seen a single time. The chain links TRBV20-1 to TRBJ1-5; 7 bases agree with TRBD1. Germline CDR1 reads DFQATT; CDR2 reads SNEGSKA (reference sequence). Germline trimming cut 3 bases from V and 5 bases from J; bases unmatched to any gene: 13. CDR3 length: 16 residues. The CDR3 DNA follows: TGCAGTGCTAGTTCCCCGGACAGGAGGTCCGATCAGCCCCAGCATTTT. It codes for CSASSPDRRSDQPQHF.

The CDR3 sequence is CASSALSGTPRSEQFF. The CDR3 DNA is TGTGCCAGCAGCGCACTATCCGGGACACCGAGGAGTGAGCAGTTCTTC. The chain is built from TRBV5-5 and TRBJ2-1, with TRBD1 as a possible D gene (6 bases). The CDR3 length is 16 residues. V was cut by 4 bases and J by 9 bases, with 23 bases left in between. In germline, CDR1 is SGHKS, CDR2 YYEKEE (reference sequence). Full variable domain (rest looked up from reference TRBV5-5 and TRBJ2-1): DAGVTQSPTHLIKTRGQQVTLRCSPISGHKSVSWYQQVLGQGPQFIFQYYEKEERGRGNFPDRFSARQFPNYSSELNVNALLLGDSALYLCASSALSGTPRSEQFFGPGTRLTVL.

The gene calls are TRBV10-3 and TRBJ2-7; perhaps TRBD2 as D (6 bases). Trimming removed 8 bases at V and 6 bases at J, with 14 bases between. The CDR3 consists of 12 residues. Germline V CDR1 and CDR2: ENHRY, SYGVKD. The CDR3 DNA sequence: TGTGCCATCGGAGGGGCCTCGGGCGAGCAGTACTTC. Its protein product is CAIGGASGEQYF.

V gene TRBV5-1 combines with J gene TRBJ2-1; D ambiguous. With 0 bases removed from V and 7 bases from J, the gap between germline ends came to 8 bases. The germline V gene has CDR1 SGHRS and CDR2 YFSETQ. The CDR3 runs to 13 residues. The CDR3 nucleotides are TGCGCCAGCAGCTTGGTAGGCTTTAATGAGCAGTTCTTC. This translates into CASSLVGFNEQFF. Full variable domain (outside the CDR3, taken from reference TRBV5-1 and TRBJ2-1): KAGVTQTPRYLIKTRGQQVTLSCSPISGHRSVSWYQQTPGQGLQFLFEYFSETQRNKGNFPGRFSGRQFSNSRSEMNVSTLELGDSALYLCASSLVGFNEQFFGPGTRLTVL.

There are a few counts of this clonotype. This rearrangement joins TRBV6-1 to TRBJ2-2; 7 nucleotides line up with TRBD2. Germline V lookup: CDR1 MNHNS, CDR2 SASEGT. The trim removed 6 bases at V and 0 bases at J, leaving 10 bases unmatched. CDR3 length: 17 amino acids. The CDR3 DNA sequence: TGTGCCAGCAGCCAAACAGTAGCGGGTTCGAACACCGGGGAGCTGTTTTTT. This gives the protein CASSQTVAGSNTGELFF.

J is TRBJ2-1 and V is TRBV7-9; TRBD1 aligns across 7 bases. With V trimmed by 5 bases and J by 9 bases, 7 bases remained unmatched. Looked up from germline, CDR1 is SEHNR and CDR2 is FQNEAQ (reference sequence). The CDR3 loop spans 13 amino acids. CDR3 in DNA: TGTGCCAGCAGCCAGACAGGGTCGGGTGAGCAGTTCTTC. It encodes CASSQTGSGEQFF.

This clonotype was counted between two and nine times. The V gene is TRBV6-1, the J gene TRBJ2-7, with 10 bases identical to TRBD2. There are 14 residues in the CDR3. Germline V CDR1 and CDR2: MNHNS, SASEGT. J lost 5 bases, V lost 6 bases, and 7 bases had no gene match. The CDR3 coding sequence is TGTGCCAGCAGAATAGCGGGAGGAGGCGACGAGCAGTACTTC. It specifies CASRIAGGGDEQYF.

Ten or more counts support this clonotype. V gene TRBV20-1 combines with J gene TRBJ2-7, with a tentative D call TRBD2 (6 bases). In germline, CDR1 is DFQATT, CDR2 SNEGSKA (reference sequence). V lost 6 bases, J lost 2 bases, and 11 bases lay in between. The CDR3 contains 12 residues. CDR3 protein: CSAPGLTYEQYF. CDR3 sequence (DNA): TGCAGTGCCCCGGGACTTACCTACGAGCAGTACTTC.

Comments on this clonotype: At one end the junction does not follow the germline gene, possibly because of a read error. The V and J genes are TRBV28 and TRBJ2-7, with 8 nucleotides matching TRBD1. CDR1 and CDR2 from the germline V gene are MDHEN and SYDVKM. The CDR3 sequence is 11 residues long. The CDR3 bases are TGTGCCAGCACCGACCCGGGACAGGTGGACTTC. This encodes CASTDPGQVDF.

The V and J genes are TRBV7-3 and TRBJ2-2; 10 positions match TRBD1. Trimming cost V 6 bases and J 5 bases; bases outside gene matches: 6. This CDR3 has 15 amino acids. In germline, CDR1 is SGHTA, CDR2 FQGTGA. The CDR3 loop reads CASRTPGQGTGELFF. The DNA of the CDR3 is TGTGCCAGCAGGACGCCGGGACAGGGGACCGGGGAGCTGTTTTTT.

This clonotype turned up a few times. The rearrangement uses TRBV29-1 and TRBJ2-1; D gene ambiguous. The CDR3 contains 10 residues. Per germline, CDR1 SQVTM and CDR2 ANQGSEA. Between the trimmed V and J ends, which lost 6 bases and 5 bases, there was a span of 5 bases. This CDR3 reads CSVSHNEQFF. In nucleotides, the CDR3 is TGCAGCGTGTCTCACAATGAGCAGTTCTTC.

This clonotype was observed a handful of times. The chain uses TRBV6-5 and TRBJ1-1; D gene uncertain. Germline CDR1 reads MNHEY; CDR2 reads SVGAGI. V was pared by 4 bases and J by 7 bases, with 7 bases between. This CDR3 comprises 11 residues. CDR3 DNA: TGTGCCAGCAGTTGGGGTATTGAAGCTTTCTTT. This encodes CASSWGIEAFF.

The table lists this clonotype with many counts. This chain joins TRBV12-3 or TRBV12-4 and TRBJ2-3; 8 nucleotides align to TRBD2. This CDR3 is 16 amino acids long. Losses at the gene ends were 4 bases for V and 1 base for J; bases not matched to a gene: 7. The CDR3 DNA follows: TGTGCCAGCAGTTCGGGGGGGGGCGATGGCACAGATACGCAGTATTTT. This encodes CASSSGGGDGTDTQYF.

This clonotype was counted only a few times. The chain carries TRBV5-1 and TRBJ2-1, with D tentatively TRBD1 or TRBD2 (6 bases each). Germline-derived CDR1 and CDR2 are SGHRS and YFSETQ. Trimming left V 7 bases short and J 0 bases short, with 11 bases between. The CDR3 has 14 amino acids. The DNA of the CDR3 is TGCGCCAGCTCTCCGGGGGCCTCCTACAATGAGCAGTTCTTC. It codes for CASSPGASYNEQFF.

This clonotype was detected a few times. The chain is built from TRBV29-1 and TRBJ2-1; no clear D. Germline V gene sequence: CDR1 SQVTM, CDR2 ANQGSEA. The CDR3 covers 16 residues. Trimming took off 0 bases at V and 0 bases at J, with 12 bases between the two ends. The CDR3 DNA reads TGCAGCGTTGAAGATCATAGGACGAGCTCCTACAATGAGCAGTTCTTC. The encoded protein is CSVEDHRTSSYNEQFF.

This clonotype was detected many times. The V gene is TRBV6-1, the J gene TRBJ2-1; D might be TRBD2 (6 bases). Germline loops: CDR1 MNHNS, CDR2 SASEGT. V gave up 4 bases and J gave up 10 bases, with 14 bases separating them. The CDR3 has 13 amino acids. The CDR3 here is CASSGGLGTEQFF. The CDR3 bases are TGTGCCAGCAGTGGGGGACTGGGAACAGAGCAGTTCTTC.

This clonotype was detected ten times or more. The gene calls are TRBV27 and TRBJ2-6; D is ambiguous. The ends were cut back, 6 bases at V and 0 bases at J, with 9 bases in the middle. Germline CDR1 reads MNHEY; CDR2 reads SMNVEV (reference sequence). The CDR3 totals 15 residues. CDR3 amino acids: CASRRASSGANVLTF. CDR3 sequence (DNA): TGTGCCAGCAGAAGAGCAAGCTCTGGGGCCAACGTCCTGACTTTC.

This clonotype was observed many times. V is TRBV29-1 and J is TRBJ2-1; 11 bases line up with TRBD2. Germline lookup yields CDR1 SQVTM and CDR2 ANQGSEA. The length of the CDR3 is 15 residues. Trimming took 6 bases from V and 2 from J; bases not matched to a gene: 6. The CDR3, as DNA: TGCAGCGTCGCTCCGGGACTAGCGGCCTACAATGAGCAGTTCTTC. Protein: CSVAPGLAAYNEQFF.

This sequence joins TRBV12-3 or TRBV12-4 and TRBJ1-3; D is possibly TRBD1 (5 bases). CDR3 length equals 15 residues. V was shortened by 3 bases and J by 3 bases, with 12 bases between the two germline ends. The DNA of the CDR3 is TGTGCCAGCAGTTTGACTGCAGGGAGTGGAAACACCATATATTTT. Translation: CASSLTAGSGNTIYF.

This clonotype was seen at least ten times. The V and J genes are TRBV4-3 and TRBJ2-1; no reliable D call. The CDR3 runs to 15 residues. Per the germline V gene, CDR1 is LGHNA and CDR2 is YSLEER. Trimming removed 1 base at V and 2 bases at J, with 9 bases between. The CDR3 spells CASSQVRNTYNEQFF. CDR3 coding DNA: TGCGCCAGCAGCCAAGTGAGGAACACCTACAATGAGCAGTTCTTC.

This clonotype was seen only a few times. This chain links TRBV10-1 with TRBJ2-7; the D is unclear. The germline V gene has CDR1 WNHNN and CDR2 SYGVQD (reference sequence). Trimming left V 0 bases short and J 6 bases short, with 9 bases between. This CDR3 is 13 amino acids long. CDR3 in amino acids: CASSESQVPEQYF. In nucleotides, the CDR3 is TGCGCCAGCAGTGAGTCCCAGGTCCCCGAGCAGTACTTC.

This clonotype was detected a few times. The chain recombines TRBV15 with TRBJ2-5; D not certain. V lost 0 bases to trimming and J lost 5 bases, with 7 bases between them. The germline CDR1 and CDR2 sequences are LNHNV and YYDKDF (reference sequence). This CDR3 contains 13 residues. The CDR3 protein is CATSRDRTETQYF. In nucleotides, the CDR3 is TGTGCCACCAGCAGAGATCGTACGGAGACCCAGTACTTC.

The rearrangement joins TRBV6-2 or TRBV6-3 to TRBJ2-1, with 10 bases that match TRBD2. The CDR3 sequence is 17 residues long. Trimming took 2 bases from V and 0 from J; bases not matched to a gene: 4. Germline CDR1 reads MNHEY; CDR2 reads SVGEGT. As DNA, the CDR3 is TGTGCCAGCAGTTACGCTAGCGGGAGATACTCCTACAATGAGCAGTTCTTC. Translated, it gives CASSYASGRYSYNEQFF.

This clonotype was picked up a small number of times. This sequence joins TRBV15 and TRBJ1-1; D remains ambiguous. CDR3 size: 13 residues. The V end was cut by 0 bases, the J end by 4 bases, with 6 bases between. Germline V gives CDR1 LNHNV, CDR2 YYDKDF (reference sequence). The CDR3 here is CATSRDPGTEAFF. Here the CDR3 DNA reads TGTGCCACCAGCAGAGATCCCGGCACTGAAGCTTTCTTT.